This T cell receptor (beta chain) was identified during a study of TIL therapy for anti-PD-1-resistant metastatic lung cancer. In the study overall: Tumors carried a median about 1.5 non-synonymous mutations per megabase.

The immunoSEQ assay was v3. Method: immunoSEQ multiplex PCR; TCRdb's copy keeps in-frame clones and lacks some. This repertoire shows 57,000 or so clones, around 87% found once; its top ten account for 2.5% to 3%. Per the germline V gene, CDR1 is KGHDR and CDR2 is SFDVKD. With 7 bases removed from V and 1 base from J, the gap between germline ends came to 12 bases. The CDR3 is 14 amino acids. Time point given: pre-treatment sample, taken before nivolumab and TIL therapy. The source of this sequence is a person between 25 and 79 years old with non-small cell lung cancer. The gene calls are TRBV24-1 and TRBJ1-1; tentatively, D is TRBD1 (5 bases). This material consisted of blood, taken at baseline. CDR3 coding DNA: TGTGCCACCAGCGCGGGACGGCCGAACACTGAAGCTTTCTTT. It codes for CATSAGRPNTEAFF.